This T cell receptor (beta chain) was observed in a study of molecular identifiers for immune sequencing clone quantification (dated by TCRdb to the late 2010s). The study in broad terms: For a replicate experiment, the RNA from either about 20,000 or 100,000 naive CD8 T cells was divided into five aliquots, and four of those aliquots went on to sequencing. CD8 T cells were used in a methods study to benchmark molecular-identifier clustering-based TCR repertoire sequencing (MIDCIRS) and TCR RNA copy counting. Overall results and qualifications from the work: In CMV-specific effector cells, clones with more than 20 RNA copies contained over 99% of molecules, whereas in naive cells such clones contained under 1% of molecules. Modeling estimated about 2.8 recovered TCR RNA copies per cell, compared with about ten by digital PCR, which implies 30% to 35% capture efficiency. Identical TCR molecules sharing a barcode could cause highly expanded clone sizes to be underestimated. When barcode sub-clustering was omitted, TCR diversity was inflated by chimeric consensus sequences, with chimeras reaching as high as 47%. The naive libraries included spiked-in Jurkat TCR RNA (roughly nine copies' worth), and this Jurkat TCR RNA is not part of the donor repertoire. A single cell's worth of spiked-in Jurkat TCR RNA was reported detectable even among 850,000 to 1,000,000 naive CD8 T cells.

Library preparation was by PCR. TCRdb records NextSeq 500 as the sequencer. Bulk TCR libraries were prepared as previously described, using TCR primers listed in Table S5. The Qiagen AllPrep DNA/RNA kit was used to purify total RNA. Before analysis, reads from multiple sequencing runs of one library were combined. The study's own analysis went as follows. Reads were retained only if an exact TCR constant sequence was present, and the retained reads were trimmed to 150 nt and grouped according to their 12-nt molecular barcodes. Reads in each barcode group were sub-clustered using a 15% Levenshtein threshold, and a quality-weighted consensus sequence was built for each RNA molecule. Non-functional sequences were excluded, and lower-count sequences lying one edit away from another sequence were also excluded. Barcode sub-clusters with fewer than 20% of the maximum read count were removed, based on fitting two negative binomial distributions. TCRdb took the public reads, trimmed them with fastp at Q25, ran MiXCR for clone calling and kept in-frame beta chains. Here each entry gathers all rows of one CDR3 protein and keeps the most common genes and DNA. The V and J calls were determined by TCRdb, not by the authors. Counted in this sample were some 97,000 distinct CDR3 sequences; roughly a third of them appeared once. In total, the top ten clones hold 4% to 4.5% of the sample.

Libraries of naive CD8 T cells were built from approximately 22,000 to 940,000 sorted cells, with 10%, 30% or 50% of the purified RNA used. On a BD FACSAria II, naive CD8 T cells were FACS-sorted as CD8+CD4-CCR7+CD45RA+ and collected into RLT Plus buffer. To test detection sensitivity, Jurkat RNA equal to ten TCR copies was added to samples of about 20,000-1,000,000 naive CD8 T cells. CD8 T cells were enriched using RosetteSep CD8+ T Cell Enrichment Cocktail and Ficoll-Paque, and the enriched cells then underwent ACK red cell lysis. This clonotype was counted at least ten times. Its antigen target is currently unknown. Its ends do not fully match the called genes, so a read error is possible. CDR1 and CDR2 are read off the germline V gene as SGHTA and FQGNSA. The cysteine opens and the phenylalanine closes a CDR3 of 12 amino acids. Of the read, only the CDR3 DNA is kept; its 36 bases are in frame from base 1.

The rearrangement joined TRBV7-2 to TRBJ1-1; 6 matching bases give a weak D call of TRBD1. Sequenced: naive CD8+ T cells from blood, with Jurkat cell RNA spiked in. The sample's cell subset or site label, in plain terms: FACS-sorted CD8+CD4-CCR7+CD45RA+ naive T cells. The source of this sequence is a human donor in good health. Some libraries in this study had Jurkat cell RNA spiked in. The CDR3: CASSFRDTEAFF. The DNA reads TGTGCCAGCAGCTTCCGGGACACAGAAGCTTTCTTT.